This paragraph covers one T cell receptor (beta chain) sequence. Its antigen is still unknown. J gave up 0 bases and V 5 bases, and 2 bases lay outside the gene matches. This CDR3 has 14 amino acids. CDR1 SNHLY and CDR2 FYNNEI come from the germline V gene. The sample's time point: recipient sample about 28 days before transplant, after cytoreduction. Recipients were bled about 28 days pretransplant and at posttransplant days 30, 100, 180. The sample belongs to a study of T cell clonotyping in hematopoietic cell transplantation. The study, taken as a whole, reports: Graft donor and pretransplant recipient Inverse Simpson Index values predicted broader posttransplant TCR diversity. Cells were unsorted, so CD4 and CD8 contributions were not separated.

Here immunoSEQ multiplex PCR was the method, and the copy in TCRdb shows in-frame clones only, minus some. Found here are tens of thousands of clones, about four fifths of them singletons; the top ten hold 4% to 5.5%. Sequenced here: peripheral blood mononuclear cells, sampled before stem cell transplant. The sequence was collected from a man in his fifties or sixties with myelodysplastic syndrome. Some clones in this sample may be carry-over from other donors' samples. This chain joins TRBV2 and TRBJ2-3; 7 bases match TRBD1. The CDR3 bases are TGTGCCAGCAGTACAGGGGATAGCACAGATACGCAGTATTTT. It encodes CASSTGDSTDTQYF.